One T cell receptor (beta chain) is described in this entry. Its cognate antigen is unknown. The data originate from a study of response to subunit inactivated influenza vaccine. Notes on the study in general: Few new T cells, the authors suggested, are recruited by each seasonal influenza vaccination.

The CDR3 length is 13 residues. Trimming shortened V by 7 bases and J by 10 bases, and 14 bases separated the two germline ends. CDR1 and CDR2 from the germline V gene are MDHEN and SYDVKM. TCRdb re-called the RT-PCR reads through MiXCR, storing one row per CDR3 protein. The sample yields roughly 570,000 distinct CDR3 sequences, less than 15% seen once. The source is a man aged 45-60 years who received an inactivated influenza vaccine. The rearrangement joins TRBV28 to TRBJ1-6, with a tentative D call TRBD1 (5 bases). The material sequenced was PBMCs from blood, taken 11 to 12 days after vaccination. The CDR3 region has the DNA TGTGCCAGCACCCCTCGGGACCGCTCACCCCTCCACTTT. Residues: CASTPRDRSPLHF.